This T cell receptor (beta chain) was retrieved from a study of human thymus T cells. Germline CDR1 reads MNHEY; CDR2 reads SMNVEV (reference sequence). The junction had 2 bases not matched to a gene; V was cut back by 4 bases and J by 0 bases. The length of the CDR3 is 14 residues. Donor material was obtained from healthy Finnish infants undergoing corrective surgery for congenital heart defects. During surgery, roughly 0.45-1 mL peripheral blood was drawn from four of eight donors. Blood DNA came from all available leukocytes, not a fixed cell number. Only in-frame clones appear in the TCRdb table, and some are missing; sequencing was by immunoSEQ multiplex PCR. Of around 45,000 clones listed, 85% to 95% are singletons. A note on this clone: No antigen is known for it.

Study observations and caveats: Repertoires sampled from thymus and blood appeared biased in V and J gene usage.

The genes are TRBV27 and TRBJ1-1; 7 bases line up with TRBD1. The sequencing sample was made of blood. The receptor comes from a girl in the first two years of life with a congenital heart defect but otherwise immunologically healthy. This CDR3 reads CASSWGQMNTEAFF. In DNA, the CDR3 is TGTGCCAGCAGTTGGGGACAGATGAACACTGAAGCTTTCTTT.